The present T cell receptor beta chain was sequenced within a study of beta chain features in type 1 diabetes (dated by TCRdb to 2016 to 2019). In terms of the full investigation: No differences in mean age, gender distribution, total cell number or subset yield were found between patients and healthy donors. A total of approximately 99,000,000 sorted cells were examined across all samples, and RNA yield correlated strongly with the number of cells per subset. The study compared the TCRB repertoires of sorted circulating CD4+ T cell subsets in recently diagnosed type 1 diabetes patients with those in matched healthy donors. Naive and central memory subsets were obtained from all 30 or so donors, but regulatory and stem cell-like memory subsets were isolated from only 8 patients and roughly eight healthy donors.

The entire isolated RNA was reverse transcribed using the High Capacity cDNA Reverse Transcription Kit, and thus expressed TCRB transcripts were sequenced. Deep immunoSEQ sequencing was applied to naive, central memory and regulatory T cell samples, giving an average of roughly 3.5 million total reads per sample. Sorted cells were lysed in RLT buffer, and RNA was extracted using DNase-treated RNeasy Micro or Mini kits according to cell number. Each cell subset was processed separately to prevent cross-contamination, with patient and healthy donor samples processed together. The immunoSEQ multiplex PCR was used to amplify TCRB sequences from cDNA, generating 87-bp fragments that spanned the CDR3 region. Amplicons were sequenced on the Illumina HiSeq platform. The original methods were these. PCR bias was corrected computationally using synthetic template baselines, and reads within Hamming distance 2 were collapsed, with unmergeable singletons discarded. Reads were aligned to IMGT to assign V, D and J genes, CDR3 length, and insertions or deletions at six rearrangement sites. Within each subset, clonotype counts were normalized to the number of sorted cells before true diversity and Gini coefficients were calculated with the tcR R package. The overlap coefficient, calculated on TCRB nucleotide sequences, was used to quantify repertoire sharing. Out-of-frame TCRB sequences from naive cells were analyzed as a proxy for the pre-selection repertoire. In TCRdb, the immuneACCESS table is reduced to in-frame sequences with V and J assigned. These tables do not hold every clone; where another copy was compared, an unresolved V gene accounts for under half, and the others remain unexplained. For V, J and clone size, that table is used; D and trimming come from the DNA. The sample table records roughly 730,000 clones; roughly 13% of these occur just once. The ten most abundant clones make up 0.022% of the sample.

The junction shows trimming of 0 bases on V and 5 bases on J, plus 11 bases between the germline ends. The CDR3 numbers 15 residues from cysteine through phenylalanine. Only the CDR3 portion is preserved as DNA: 45 bases, with reading frame beginning at the first base. The germline V gene (reference sequence) specifies GTSNPN as CDR1 and SVGIG as CDR2. Study-level results and caveats: Type 1 diabetes patients showed a moderate but significant shortening of TCRB CDR3 length in all four CD4+ subsets. PCR might favor shorter templates, but patient and control samples were amplified and corrected together, so any skew would affect both groups equally. Because cDNA rather than genomic DNA was sequenced, highly expressing activated cells could have been over-represented, although no difference in activation and CD3 levels was found between groups. Naive, central memory and regulatory TCRB repertoires appeared more similar among patients than among healthy donors. At VDJ recombination sites, type 1 diabetes patients had fewer insertions and more deleted nucleotides, which implies abnormalities in thymic rearrangement. Because small numbers of individuals were included in the HLA sub-analyses, any influence of HLA type on TCRB rearrangement was left unresolved.

A single peripheral blood draw of around 100 mL on average was collected from each donor into heparinised tubes. A BD FACSAria II was used to sort naive, central memory, regulatory and stem cell-like memory CD4+ T cells with a panel that included CD45RO, CCR7, CD25, CD127, CD95 and CD27. All sorted populations exceeded 95% purity. PBMCs were isolated immediately by Lymphoprep density gradient centrifugation and stained directly without culture. Samples were stained and sorted in pairs, with one healthy donor and one patient per experiment, so that batch effects were minimized. In its sample, this clone was seen a few times. Its antigen is still unknown. Base qualities are not provided; no much larger clone lies one nucleotide away.

The sequenced material came from naive CD4+ T cells from blood. In the paper's terms, the cell subset or site label means: true naive CD4+ T cells. This TCR was sampled from a man between 18 and 29 years old with type 1 diabetes. The V and J segments used are TRBV30 and TRBJ1-6; a tentative D match to TRBD1 spans 5 bases. The nucleotide sequence is given as TGTGCCTGGAGTGTACCCGGGACCGATAATTCACCCCTCCACTTT. Its translation reads: CAWSVPGTDNSPLHF.